This T cell receptor (beta chain) was sequenced in a study of T cells expressing NK-cell markers. Regarding the study as a whole: For several donors, the dominant NKG2C+ clonotypes made up roughly 1.0-7.5% of their CD8+ T cells.

Germline values: CDR1 ENHRY, CDR2 SYGVKD. The CDR3 has 13 residues. On this clonotype: The antigen is unknown.

A 5'RACE template switching approach incorporating UMIs was used to make TCR beta cDNA. TCRdb reprocessed the 5' RACE reads and reports one entry per CDR3 protein, with no DNA. This sample's table has 200,000 to 300,000 distinct CDR3 sequences. The receptor was derived from a woman aged 18 to 75 in good health. The specimen was blood T cells: a sorted CD56 or NKG2C T cell subset, CD4+ or CD8+ T cells, or bulk PBMC T cells (not recorded which). V usage is TRBV10-3 and J usage is TRBJ2-7. The CDR3 protein is CAISEWTSYEQYF.